Listed below are T cell receptor beta chains from one sample, sequenced in a study of blood T cells in healthy people across ages. TCRdb ran MiXCR on the 5' RACE reads and lists one entry per CDR3 protein. The sample has about 2 million distinct CDR3 sequences, around half seen once; the top ten hold more than 2%. Sequences were obtained from blood. The source of these receptors is a woman aged 35 to 49 in good health. Each CDR3 is given with its conserved first and last residue. The D gene is left open where the match is weak. A row's size may be missing; if present it is once, few, many or a size class.

d_gene: -; v_gene: TRBV5-6; abundance: -; j_gene: TRBJ2-7; CDR3aa: CASSLTFVDSRYEQYF; CDR3nt: TGTGCCAGCAGCTTGACCTTTGTGGACAGCCGCTACGAGCAGTACTTC
d_gene: TRBD2; v_gene: TRBV20-1; abundance: few; j_gene: TRBJ2-3; CDR3aa: CSARALLAGWGDTQYF; CDR3nt: TGCAGTGCTAGAGCTTTACTAGCGGGGTGGGGGGATACGCAGTATTTT
d_gene: TRBD2; v_gene: TRBV11-2; abundance: few; j_gene: TRBJ2-3; CDR3aa: CASSFSSLGLAADTQYF; CDR3nt: TGTGCCAGCAGCTTCAGCTCCCTTGGACTAGCGGCAGATACGCAGTATTTT
d_gene: -; v_gene: TRBV12-3/TRBV12-4; abundance: -; j_gene: TRBJ1-1; CDR3aa: CASITWGDTEAFF; CDR3nt: TGTGCCAGCATCACGTGGGGTGACACTGAAGCTTTCTTT
d_gene: TRBD1; v_gene: TRBV6-5; abundance: -; j_gene: TRBJ2-5; CDR3aa: CASSYARGRETQYF; CDR3nt: TGTGCCAGCAGTTACGCGAGGGGGCGTGAGACCCAGTACTTC
d_gene: -; v_gene: TRBV5-1; abundance: -; j_gene: TRBJ2-5; CDR3aa: CASSLRGFRETQYF; CDR3nt: TGCGCCAGCAGCCTGAGGGGGTTCCGGGAGACCCAGTACTTC
d_gene: TRBD1; v_gene: TRBV28; abundance: once; j_gene: TRBJ1-2; CDR3aa: CASRFADREDYGYTF; CDR3nt: TGTGCCAGCAGATTTGCTGACAGGGAGGACTATGGCTACACCTTC
d_gene: TRBD1; v_gene: TRBV14; abundance: -; j_gene: TRBJ1-6; CDR3aa: CASSPSPTGTPLHF; CDR3nt: TGTGCCAGCAGCCCAAGTCCGACAGGGACACCCCTCCACTTT
d_gene: TRBD1; v_gene: TRBV18; abundance: -; j_gene: TRBJ2-1; CDR3aa: CASSPQVGQGSNEQFF; CDR3nt: TGTGCCAGCTCACCTCAAGTGGGACAGGGGTCCAATGAGCAGTTCTTC
d_gene: TRBD1; v_gene: TRBV6-6; abundance: -; j_gene: TRBJ2-7; CDR3aa: CASSYDPHGQVNYEQYF; CDR3nt: TGTGCCAGCAGTTACGACCCCCATGGACAGGTAAACTACGAGCAGTACTTC
d_gene: -; v_gene: TRBV9; abundance: -; j_gene: TRBJ2-3; CDR3aa: CASSVVGGQETDTQYF; CDR3nt: TGTGCCAGCAGCGTAGTTGGGGGACAAGAAACAGATACGCAGTATTTT
d_gene: -; v_gene: TRBV9; abundance: -; j_gene: TRBJ2-5; CDR3aa: CASSGGGSSETQYF; CDR3nt: TGTGCCAGCAGCGGAGGGGGGAGTTCGGAGACCCAGTACTTC
d_gene: TRBD1; v_gene: TRBV7-2; abundance: -; j_gene: TRBJ2-5; CDR3aa: CASSLGTGRLVQETQYF; CDR3nt: TGTGCCAGCAGCTTAGGGACAGGGAGGTTGGTCCAAGAGACCCAGTACTTC
d_gene: -; v_gene: TRBV15; abundance: -; j_gene: TRBJ1-5; CDR3aa: CATGGAGQPQHF; CDR3nt: TGTGCCACCGGGGGGGCTGGTCAGCCCCAGCATTTT
d_gene: -; v_gene: TRBV5-1; abundance: few; j_gene: TRBJ2-3; CDR3aa: CASSLAGPPRDTQYF; CDR3nt: TGCGCCAGCAGCCTGGCGGGGCCACCGAGGGATACGCAGTATTTT
d_gene: -; v_gene: TRBV4-3; abundance: few; j_gene: TRBJ1-2; CDR3aa: CASSQGTGTSNYGYTF; CDR3nt: TGCGCCAGCAGCCAAGGAACAGGGACTTCTAACTATGGCTACACCTTC
d_gene: -; v_gene: TRBV28; abundance: -; j_gene: TRBJ2-7; CDR3aa: CASREKGGQYNEQYF; CDR3nt: TGTGCCAGCAGAGAAAAGGGGGGGCAGTACAATGAGCAGTACTTC
d_gene: -; v_gene: TRBV20-1; abundance: few; j_gene: TRBJ1-2; CDR3aa: CSARVEGGYGYTF; CDR3nt: TGCAGTGCTAGAGTCGAGGGAGGCTATGGCTACACCTTC
d_gene: -; v_gene: TRBV7-2; abundance: few; j_gene: TRBJ2-5; CDR3aa: CASSPSVKETQYF; CDR3nt: TGTGCCAGCAGCCCTAGCGTCAAAGAGACCCAGTACTTC
d_gene: TRBD1; v_gene: TRBV7-9; abundance: -; j_gene: TRBJ2-7; CDR3aa: CASSPPRDRFYEQYF; CDR3nt: TGTGCCAGCAGCCCACCTCGGGACAGGTTCTACGAGCAGTACTTC
d_gene: TRBD1; v_gene: TRBV6-6; abundance: -; j_gene: TRBJ1-6; CDR3aa: CASNGQGHPPLHF; CDR3nt: TGTGCCAGCAACGGACAGGGGCATCCACCCCTCCACTTT
d_gene: -; v_gene: TRBV6-2/TRBV6-3; abundance: -; j_gene: TRBJ2-5; CDR3aa: CAGGLETQYF; CDR3nt: TGTGCCGGAGGGTTGGAGACCCAGTACTTC
d_gene: TRBD2; v_gene: TRBV9; abundance: once; j_gene: TRBJ2-2; CDR3aa: CASSVEGGLAGDTGELFF; CDR3nt: TGTGCCAGCAGCGTAGAGGGAGGACTAGCGGGCGACACCGGGGAGCTGTTTTTT
d_gene: TRBD1; v_gene: TRBV20-1; abundance: -; j_gene: TRBJ2-3; CDR3aa: CSASVDGTGGTDTQYF; CDR3nt: TGCAGTGCTAGTGTGGACGGGACAGGGGGCACAGATACGCAGTATTTT
d_gene: -; v_gene: TRBV9; abundance: -; j_gene: TRBJ2-5; CDR3aa: CASSVSGVQETQYF; CDR3nt: TGTGCCAGCAGTGTAAGCGGCGTACAAGAGACCCAGTACTTC
d_gene: -; v_gene: TRBV7-2; abundance: -; j_gene: TRBJ2-1; CDR3aa: CASSLPRQRVEQFF; CDR3nt: TGTGCCAGCAGCTTACCCCGCCAGAGGGTTGAGCAGTTCTTC
d_gene: -; v_gene: TRBV20-1; abundance: -; j_gene: TRBJ1-2; CDR3aa: CSAVDSPYGYTF; CDR3nt: TGCAGTGCGGTGGACAGTCCGTATGGCTACACCTTC
d_gene: -; v_gene: TRBV20-1; abundance: few; j_gene: TRBJ2-7; CDR3aa: CSARDLGPKQYF; CDR3nt: TGCAGTGCTAGAGATCTAGGACCAAAGCAGTACTTC
d_gene: TRBD1; v_gene: TRBV6-5; abundance: -; j_gene: TRBJ1-3; CDR3aa: CASSTDRAGNTIYF; CDR3nt: TGTGCCAGCAGTACCGACAGGGCTGGAAACACCATATATTTT
d_gene: -; v_gene: TRBV3-1; abundance: -; j_gene: TRBJ2-1; CDR3aa: CASSQDLQGWNEQFF; CDR3nt: TGTGCCAGCAGCCAAGACCTTCAGGGGTGGAATGAGCAGTTCTTC
d_gene: -; v_gene: TRBV6-5; abundance: -; j_gene: TRBJ2-2; CDR3aa: CASSYYNTGELFF; CDR3nt: TGTGCCAGCAGTTACTACAACACCGGGGAGCTGTTTTTT
d_gene: -; v_gene: TRBV6-5; abundance: few; j_gene: TRBJ1-2; CDR3aa: CASSYREGGYTF; CDR3nt: TGTGCCAGCAGTTACAGGGAGGGAGGCTACACCTTC
d_gene: TRBD1; v_gene: TRBV6-5; abundance: -; j_gene: TRBJ1-1; CDR3aa: CASTEGARSTEAFF; CDR3nt: TGTGCCAGCACAGAGGGGGCCCGGTCAACTGAAGCTTTCTTT
d_gene: -; v_gene: TRBV25-1; abundance: -; j_gene: TRBJ1-1; CDR3aa: CASSGGTRGAFF; CDR3nt: TGTGCCAGCAGTGGGGGAACCAGAGGGGCTTTCTTT
d_gene: -; v_gene: TRBV7-9; abundance: -; j_gene: TRBJ1-2; CDR3aa: CASSLPDNHFYGYTF; CDR3nt: TGTGCCAGCAGCTTACCGGATAACCATTTCTATGGCTACACCTTC
d_gene: -; v_gene: TRBV11-2; abundance: few; j_gene: TRBJ1-5; CDR3aa: CASSRNDRMNQPQHF; CDR3nt: TGTGCCAGCAGCCGGAACGACAGGATGAATCAGCCCCAGCATTTT
d_gene: -; v_gene: TRBV10-3; abundance: -; j_gene: TRBJ1-5; CDR3aa: CAISEHGESYSNQPQHF; CDR3nt: TGTGCCATCAGTGAGCACGGGGAATCGTATAGCAATCAGCCCCAGCATTTT
d_gene: -; v_gene: TRBV28; abundance: -; j_gene: TRBJ2-7; CDR3aa: CASFRKGYEQYF; CDR3nt: TGTGCCAGCTTCAGAAAGGGCTACGAGCAGTACTTC
d_gene: -; v_gene: TRBV7-6; abundance: -; j_gene: TRBJ1-4; CDR3aa: CASSLALGGATNEKLFF; CDR3nt: TGTGCCAGCAGCTTAGCGCTAGGAGGTGCAACTAATGAAAAACTGTTTTTT
d_gene: -; v_gene: TRBV21-1; abundance: -; j_gene: TRBJ2-5; CDR3aa: CASSKAQSASEYF; CDR3nt: TGTGCCAGCAGCAAAGCGCAATCGGCCTCAGAGTACTTC
d_gene: TRBD1; v_gene: TRBV28; abundance: -; j_gene: TRBJ1-4; CDR3aa: CASRGQLINEKLFF; CDR3nt: TGTGCCAGCAGGGGACAGCTAATTAATGAAAAACTGTTTTTT